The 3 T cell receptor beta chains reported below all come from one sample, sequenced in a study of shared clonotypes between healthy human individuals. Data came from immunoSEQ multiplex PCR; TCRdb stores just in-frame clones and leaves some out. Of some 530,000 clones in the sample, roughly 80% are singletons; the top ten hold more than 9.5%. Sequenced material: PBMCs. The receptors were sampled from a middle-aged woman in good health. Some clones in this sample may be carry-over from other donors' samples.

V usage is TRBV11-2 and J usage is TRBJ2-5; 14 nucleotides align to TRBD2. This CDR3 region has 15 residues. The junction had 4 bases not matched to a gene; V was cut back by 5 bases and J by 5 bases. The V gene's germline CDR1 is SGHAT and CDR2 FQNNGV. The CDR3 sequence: CASSRGTSGSETQYF. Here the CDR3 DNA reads TGTGCCAGCAGCCGAGGGACTAGCGGGAGCGAGACCCAGTACTTC.

CDR3 sequence (DNA): TGTGCCTGGAGCGCCGGGGGACTAGCGGGCGTCACCGGGGAGCTGTTTTTT. Amino acids: CAWSAGGLAGVTGELFF. The chain links TRBV30 to TRBJ2-2, with 12 bases fitting TRBD2. Germline V gene sequence: CDR1 GTSNPN, CDR2 SVGIG (reference sequence). V shed 3 bases, J shed 4 bases, and the junction held 9 bases outside the gene matches. The CDR3 runs to 17 residues.

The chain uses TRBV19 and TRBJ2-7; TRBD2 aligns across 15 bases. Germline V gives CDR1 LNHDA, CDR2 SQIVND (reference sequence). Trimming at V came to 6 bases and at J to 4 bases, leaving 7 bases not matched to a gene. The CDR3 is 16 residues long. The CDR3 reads CASSSWTSGRAYEQYF. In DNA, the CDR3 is TGTGCCAGTAGCAGTTGGACTAGCGGGAGGGCATACGAGCAGTACTTC.